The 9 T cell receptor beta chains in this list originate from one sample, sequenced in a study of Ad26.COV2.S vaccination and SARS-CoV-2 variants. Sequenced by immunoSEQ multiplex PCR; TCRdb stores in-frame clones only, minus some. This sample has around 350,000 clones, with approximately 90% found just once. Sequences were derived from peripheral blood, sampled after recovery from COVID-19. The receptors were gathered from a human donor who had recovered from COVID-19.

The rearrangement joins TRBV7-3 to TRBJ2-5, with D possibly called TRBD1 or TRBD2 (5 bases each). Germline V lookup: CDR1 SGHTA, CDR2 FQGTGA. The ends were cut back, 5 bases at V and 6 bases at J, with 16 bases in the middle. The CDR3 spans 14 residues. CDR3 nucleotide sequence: TGTGCCAGCAGCCCACACCGGGACCTTAAGACCCAGTACTTC. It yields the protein CASSPHRDLKTQYF.

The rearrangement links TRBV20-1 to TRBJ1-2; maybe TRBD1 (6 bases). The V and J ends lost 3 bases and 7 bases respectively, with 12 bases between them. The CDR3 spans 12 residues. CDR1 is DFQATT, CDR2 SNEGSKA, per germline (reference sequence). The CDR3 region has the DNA TGCAGTGCTAGTACAGGGTCCTCTGGCTACACCTTC. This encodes CSASTGSSGYTF.

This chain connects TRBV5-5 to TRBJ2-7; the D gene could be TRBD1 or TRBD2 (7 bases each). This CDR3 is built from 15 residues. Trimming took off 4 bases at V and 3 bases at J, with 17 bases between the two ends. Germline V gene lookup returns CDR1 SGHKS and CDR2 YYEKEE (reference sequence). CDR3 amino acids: CASSPLGGTDYEQYF. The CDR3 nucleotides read TGTGCCAGCAGCCCGCTGGGGGGGACAGACTACGAGCAGTACTTC.

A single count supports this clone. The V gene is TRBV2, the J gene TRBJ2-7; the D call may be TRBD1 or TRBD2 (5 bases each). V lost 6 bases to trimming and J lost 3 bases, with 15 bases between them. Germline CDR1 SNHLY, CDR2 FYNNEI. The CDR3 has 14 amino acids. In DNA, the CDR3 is TGTGCCAGCAGCCCTACCGGGGACCACTACGAGCAGTACTTC. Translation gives CASSPTGDHYEQYF.

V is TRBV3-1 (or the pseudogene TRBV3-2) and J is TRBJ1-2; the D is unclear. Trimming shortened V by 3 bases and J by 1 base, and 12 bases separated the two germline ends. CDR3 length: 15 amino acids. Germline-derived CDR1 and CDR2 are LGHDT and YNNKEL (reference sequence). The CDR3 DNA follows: TGTGCCAGCAGCCACCCCGCGGGTAATAACTATGGCTACACCTTC. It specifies CASSHPAGNNYGYTF.

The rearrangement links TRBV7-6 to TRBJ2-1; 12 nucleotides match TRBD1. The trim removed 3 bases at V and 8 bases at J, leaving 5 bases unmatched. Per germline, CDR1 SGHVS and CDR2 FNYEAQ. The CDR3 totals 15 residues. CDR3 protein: CASSLGQGALYEQFF. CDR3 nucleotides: TGTGCCAGCAGCTTGGGACAGGGGGCGTTATATGAGCAGTTCTTC.

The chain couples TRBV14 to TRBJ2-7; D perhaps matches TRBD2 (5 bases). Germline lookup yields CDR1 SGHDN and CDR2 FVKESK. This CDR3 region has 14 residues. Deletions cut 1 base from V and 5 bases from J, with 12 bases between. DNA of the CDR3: TGTGCCAGCAGCCAAGCGGGGATCCCCAACGAGCAGTACTTC. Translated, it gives CASSQAGIPNEQYF.

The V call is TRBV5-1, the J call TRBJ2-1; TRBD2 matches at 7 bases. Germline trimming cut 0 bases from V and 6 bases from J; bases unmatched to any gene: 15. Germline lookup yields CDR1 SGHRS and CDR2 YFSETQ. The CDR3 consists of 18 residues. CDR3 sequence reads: CASSLAGSGGPSINEQFF. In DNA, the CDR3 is TGCGCCAGCAGCTTGGCAGGATCGGGGGGACCGAGCATCAATGAGCAGTTCTTC.

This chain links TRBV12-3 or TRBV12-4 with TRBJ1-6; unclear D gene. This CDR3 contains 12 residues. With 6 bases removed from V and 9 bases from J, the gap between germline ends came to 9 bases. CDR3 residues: CASRLIGSPLHF. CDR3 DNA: TGTGCCAGCAGACTGATCGGTTCACCCCTCCACTTT.